Detailed here is one T cell receptor (beta chain). What it binds is unknown. This sample is drawn from a study of CD8+CD57+ T cells in acquired aplastic anemia. Study as a whole: Mean DNA quantity obtained from sorted CD4+ and CD8+ cells was about 3.5 ug.

Genomic DNA templated the TCR beta VDJ and CDR3 profiling. In TCRdb, the reads were re-called with MiXCR into one record per CDR3 protein. The sample includes 150,000 to 160,000 distinct CDR3 sequences, just over 50% seen only once; the top ten take 10% to 15%. Patients selected for sequencing had displayed CD8+CD57+ cell expansion by flow cytometry. Notes on the study in general: Simpson's diversity of CD8+ cells was not significantly different in patients compared with controls. Shared by patients and controls, roughly 28 CD8+ CDR3s were abundant in patients.

This CDR3 contains 14 residues. The V gene lost 4 bases and the J gene lost 0 bases, with 6 bases spanning the gap. From germline, CDR1 is KGHDR and CDR2 SFDVKD. The chain combines TRBV24-1 with TRBJ2-1; D unresolved. The specimen was sorted CD4+, CD8+, or CD8+CD57+ T cells (not recorded which) from PBMCs. The clonotype originates from a human donor with aplastic anemia. The CDR3 spells CATSDPFSYNEQFF. In nucleotides, the CDR3 is TGTGCCACCAGTGACCCCTTCTCCTACAATGAGCAGTTCTTC.